This TCR beta chain emerged from a study of control samples from healthy donors and cancer patients. There are 13 residues in the CDR3. CDR1 and CDR2 from the germline V gene are MDHEN and SYDVKM. The V gene lost 6 bases and the J gene lost 0 bases, with 8 bases spanning the gap. Profiling relied on immunoSEQ multiplex PCR, and the TCRdb table lists in-frame clones only, not all of them. The sample records some 90,000 clones, 85% to 90% being singletons. The chain combines TRBV28 with TRBJ1-2; D possibly corresponds to TRBD1 (5 bases). Sequenced material: blood. The TCR comes from a woman aged 55-70 years in good health. The CDR3, as DNA: TGTGCCAGCAGGCGGGACCCTAACTATGGCTACACCTTC. Protein: CASRRDPNYGYTF.